Below are 10 T cell receptor beta chains sequenced from a single sample in a study of shared clonotypes between healthy human individuals. Clones were sequenced by immunoSEQ multiplex PCR, and TCRdb holds only the in-frame ones, with some missing. The sample includes around 1.5 million clones, 98% of them seen just once. Sequencing used naive CD4+ T cells sorted from blood. Subset reported: CD45RA+ positively selected. All receptors come from a man younger than 40 in good health.

The chain recombines TRBV19 with TRBJ2-3; perhaps D is TRBD1 or TRBD2 (5 bases each). Germline V CDR1 and CDR2: LNHDA, SQIVND (reference sequence). The V gene lost 5 bases and the J gene lost 6 bases, with 9 bases spanning the gap. The CDR3 has 12 amino acids. The chain's CDR3 is CASSSREDTQYF. The CDR3 DNA sequence: TGTGCCAGTAGTTCCAGGGAGGATACGCAGTATTTT. The entire variable domain, with the rest obtained from reference TRBV19 and TRBJ2-3, is as follows: DGGITQSPKYLFRKEGQNVTLSCEQNLNHDAMYWYRQDPGQGLRLIYYSQIVNDFQKGDIAEGYSVSREKKESFPLTVTSAQKNPTAFYLCASSSREDTQYFGPGTRLTVL.

This sequence joins TRBV15 and TRBJ2-5, with TRBD1 as a possible D gene (7 bases). The CDR3 sequence is 14 residues long. The germline V gene has CDR1 LNHNV and CDR2 YYDKDF (reference sequence). Between the trimmed V and J ends, which lost 7 bases and 5 bases, there was a span of 17 bases. CDR3 nucleotides: TGTGCCACCAACCCAGGGGGGACTCCGGAGACCCAGTACTTC. Translation gives CATNPGGTPETQYF. Using reference TRBV15 and TRBJ2-5 for the parts outside the CDR3, the full variable domain is DAMVIQNPRYQVTQFGKPVTLSCSQTLNHNVMYWYQQKSSQAPKLLFHYYDKDFNNEADTPDNFQSRRPNTSFCFLDIRSPGLGDTAMYLCATNPGGTPETQYFGPGTRLLVL.

The chain has TRBV19 and TRBJ2-2; D gene ambiguous. Trimming shortened V by 0 bases and J by 8 bases, and 10 bases separated the two germline ends. The CDR3 length is 14 residues. CDR1 and CDR2 from the germline V gene are LNHDA and SQIVND (reference sequence). CDR3 in DNA: TGTGCCAGTAGTATAGACCCAAACGAGGGGGAGCTGTTTTTT. Amino acids: CASSIDPNEGELFF.

The V gene is TRBV5-4, the J gene TRBJ2-2; D ambiguous. Trimming removed 7 bases at V and 1 base at J, with 11 bases between. This CDR3 region has 14 residues. Germline CDR1 is SGHNT and CDR2 is YYREEE (reference sequence). Written as DNA, the CDR3 is TGTGCCAGCCGTGGGTCAGGGAACACCGGGGAGCTGTTTTTT. Its protein is CASRGSGNTGELFF.

V usage is TRBV27 and J usage is TRBJ2-7; D gene ambiguous. The CDR3 is 14 amino acids. V was shortened by 3 bases and J by 3 bases, with 12 bases between the two germline ends. Germline lookup yields CDR1 MNHEY and CDR2 SMNVEV (reference sequence). CDR3 bases: TGTGCCAGCAGTTTGACTTCAAGTCGCTACGAGCAGTACTTC. As protein: CASSLTSSRYEQYF.

The V gene is TRBV5-5, the J gene TRBJ2-7, with D perhaps being TRBD1 or TRBD2 (6 bases each). The CDR3 is made up of 15 amino acids. Deletions cut 2 bases from V and 6 bases from J, with 18 bases between. Germline CDR1 and CDR2: SGHKS and YYEKEE (reference sequence). The CDR3 region has the DNA TGTGCCAGCAGCTTCCCCGCGGGACATTCATCCGAGCAGTACTTC. Its translation: CASSFPAGHSSEQYF.

The CDR3 sequence is CASSLGFRSHLYNEQFF. The CDR3, as DNA: TGTGCCAGCAGCTTAGGTTTTAGGTCCCACCTCTACAATGAGCAGTTCTTC. This chain links TRBV7-6 with TRBJ2-1, with D unclear. V was cut by 1 base and J by 3 bases, with 16 bases left in between. The germline CDR1 and CDR2 sequences are SGHVS and FNYEAQ. There are 17 residues in the CDR3. Full variable domain (missing parts from reference TRBV7-6 and TRBJ2-1): GAGVSQSPRYKVTKRGQDVALRCDPISGHVSLYWYRQALGQGPEFLTYFNYEAQQDKSGLPNDRFSAERPEGSISTLTIQRTEQRDSAMYRCASSLGFRSHLYNEQFFGPGTRLTVL.

This clone was observed once. This rearrangement joins TRBV15 to TRBJ2-3; tentatively, D is TRBD2 (5 bases). V lost 4 bases and J lost 1, with 15 bases in between. The germline CDR1 and CDR2 sequences are LNHNV and YYDKDF (reference sequence). The CDR3 sequence is 16 residues long. The CDR3 region is CATSKRLGLGTDTQYF. The CDR3 DNA reads as TGTGCCACCAGCAAAAGGCTCGGACTTGGCACAGATACGCAGTATTTT.

Details on this clone: Germline and junction disagree at one end, which may indicate a read error. This chain connects TRBV2 to TRBJ2-7; maybe TRBD2 (5 bases). The germline V gene has CDR1 SNHLY and CDR2 FYNNEI. This CDR3 is built from 12 residues. CDR3 amino acids: CASSVVRTLDKF. In nucleotides, the CDR3 is TGTGCCAGCAGTGTAGTTCGGACTCTTGATAAATTC.

The chain links TRBV28 to TRBJ1-2, with D unclear. CDR1 and CDR2 from the germline V gene are MDHEN and SYDVKM. V was shortened by 7 bases and J by 3 bases, with 9 bases between the two germline ends. The CDR3 runs 12 residues. The CDR3 coding sequence is TGTGCCAGCAAGAGGGTTGACTATGGCTACACCTTC. Its translation: CASKRVDYGYTF.